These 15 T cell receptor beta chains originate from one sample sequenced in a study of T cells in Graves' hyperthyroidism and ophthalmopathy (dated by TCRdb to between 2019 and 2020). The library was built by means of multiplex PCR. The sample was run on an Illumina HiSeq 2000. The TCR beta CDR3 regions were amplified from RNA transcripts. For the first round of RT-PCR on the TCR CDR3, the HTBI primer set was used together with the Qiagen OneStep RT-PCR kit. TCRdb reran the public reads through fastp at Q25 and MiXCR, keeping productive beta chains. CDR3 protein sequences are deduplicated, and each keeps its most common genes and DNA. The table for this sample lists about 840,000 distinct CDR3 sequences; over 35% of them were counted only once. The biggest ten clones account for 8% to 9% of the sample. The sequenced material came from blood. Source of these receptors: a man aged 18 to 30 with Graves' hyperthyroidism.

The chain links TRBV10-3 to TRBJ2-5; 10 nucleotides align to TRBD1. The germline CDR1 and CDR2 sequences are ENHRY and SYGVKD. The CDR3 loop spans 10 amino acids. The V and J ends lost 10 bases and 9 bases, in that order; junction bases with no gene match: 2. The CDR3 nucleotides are TGTGCCACCGGGACAGGGGCCCAGTACTTC. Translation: CATGTGAQYF.

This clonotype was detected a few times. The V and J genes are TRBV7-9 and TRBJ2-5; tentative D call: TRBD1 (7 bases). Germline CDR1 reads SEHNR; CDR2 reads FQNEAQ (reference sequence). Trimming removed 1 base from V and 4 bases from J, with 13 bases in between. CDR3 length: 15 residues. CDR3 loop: CASSLGRDSLETQYF. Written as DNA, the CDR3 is TGTGCCAGCAGCTTAGGGCGGGACAGCCTAGAGACCCAGTACTTC.

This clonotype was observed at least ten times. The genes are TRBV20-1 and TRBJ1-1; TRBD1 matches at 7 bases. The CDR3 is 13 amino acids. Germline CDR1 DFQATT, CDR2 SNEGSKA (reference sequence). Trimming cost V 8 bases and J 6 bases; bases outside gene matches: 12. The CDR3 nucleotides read TGCAGTCCGCAGGGGGTGGGTGGGGCTGAAGCTTTCTTT. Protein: CSPQGVGGAEAFF.

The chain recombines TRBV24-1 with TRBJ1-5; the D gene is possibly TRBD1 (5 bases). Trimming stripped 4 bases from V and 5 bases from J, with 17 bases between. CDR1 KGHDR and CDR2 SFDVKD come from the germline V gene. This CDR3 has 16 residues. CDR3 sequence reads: CATSEGSGLADQPQHF. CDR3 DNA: TGTGCCACCAGTGAGGGCTCAGGGTTAGCCGATCAGCCCCAGCATTTT.

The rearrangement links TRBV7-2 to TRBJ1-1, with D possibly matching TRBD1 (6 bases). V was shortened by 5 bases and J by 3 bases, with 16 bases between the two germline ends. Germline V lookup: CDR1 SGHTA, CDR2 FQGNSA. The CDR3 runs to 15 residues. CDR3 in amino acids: CASSPKGGGDTEAFF. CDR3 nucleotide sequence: TGTGCCAGCAGCCCCAAGGGGGGGGGGGACACTGAAGCTTTCTTT.

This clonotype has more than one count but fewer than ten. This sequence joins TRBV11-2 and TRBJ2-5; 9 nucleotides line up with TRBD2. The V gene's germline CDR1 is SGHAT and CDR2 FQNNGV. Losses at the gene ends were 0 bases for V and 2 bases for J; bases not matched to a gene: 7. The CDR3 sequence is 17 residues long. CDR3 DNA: TGTGCCAGCAGCTTAGATCAGCGACTAGCGGCACAAGAGACCCAGTACTTC. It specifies CASSLDQRLAAQETQYF.

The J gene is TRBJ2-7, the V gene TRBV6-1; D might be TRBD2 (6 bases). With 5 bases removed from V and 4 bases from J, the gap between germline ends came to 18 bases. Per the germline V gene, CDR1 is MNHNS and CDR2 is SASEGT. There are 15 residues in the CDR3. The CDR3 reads CASSRSERGWYEQYF. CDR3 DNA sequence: TGTGCCAGCAGTCGGTCGGAACGGGGGTGGTACGAGCAGTACTTC.

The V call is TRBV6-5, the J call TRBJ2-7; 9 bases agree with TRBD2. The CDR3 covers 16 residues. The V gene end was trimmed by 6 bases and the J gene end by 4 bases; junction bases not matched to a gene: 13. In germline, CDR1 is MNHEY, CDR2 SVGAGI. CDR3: CASSFPSSGTLYEQYF. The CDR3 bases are TGTGCCAGCAGCTTCCCCTCTAGCGGGACCCTTTACGAGCAGTACTTC.

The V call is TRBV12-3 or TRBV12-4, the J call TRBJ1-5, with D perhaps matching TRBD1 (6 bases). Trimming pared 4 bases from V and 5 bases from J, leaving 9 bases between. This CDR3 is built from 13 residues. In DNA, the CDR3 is TGTGCCAGCAGTTGGGACAACCATCAGCCCCAGCATTTT. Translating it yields CASSWDNHQPQHF.

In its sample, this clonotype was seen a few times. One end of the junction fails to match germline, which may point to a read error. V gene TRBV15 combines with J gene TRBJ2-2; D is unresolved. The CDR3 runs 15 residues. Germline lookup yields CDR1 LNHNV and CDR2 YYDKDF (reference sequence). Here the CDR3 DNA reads TGTGCCGCCAGCAGATACGCAGTGGACACCGGGGAGCTGTTTTTT. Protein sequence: CAASRYAVDTGELFF.

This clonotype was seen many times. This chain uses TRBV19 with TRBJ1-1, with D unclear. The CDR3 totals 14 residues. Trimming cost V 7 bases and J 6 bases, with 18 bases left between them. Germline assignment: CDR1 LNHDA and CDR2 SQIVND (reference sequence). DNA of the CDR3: TGTGCCAGTACCTCCGGTGGGGTGGTCGCTGAAGCTTTCTTT. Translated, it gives CASTSGGVVAEAFF.

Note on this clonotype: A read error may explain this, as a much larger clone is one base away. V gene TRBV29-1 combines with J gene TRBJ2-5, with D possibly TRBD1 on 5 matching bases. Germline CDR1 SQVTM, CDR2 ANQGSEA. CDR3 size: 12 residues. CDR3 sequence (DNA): TGCAGCGTTGGACACAGGAAAGAGACCCAGCACTTC. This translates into CSVGHRKETQHF. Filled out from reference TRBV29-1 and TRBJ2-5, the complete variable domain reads SAVISQKPSRDICQRGTSLTIQCQVDSQVTMMFWYRQQPGQSLTLIATANQGSEATYESGFVIDKFPISRPNLTFSTLTVSNMSPEDSSIYLCSVGHRKETQHFGPGTRLLVL.

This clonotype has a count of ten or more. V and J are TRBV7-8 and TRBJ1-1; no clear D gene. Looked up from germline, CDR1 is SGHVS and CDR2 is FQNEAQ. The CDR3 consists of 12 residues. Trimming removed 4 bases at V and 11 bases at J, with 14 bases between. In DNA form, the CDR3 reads TGTGCCAGCAGCTCCGTCTTGAGTGCGGCTTTCTTT. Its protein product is CASSSVLSAAFF.

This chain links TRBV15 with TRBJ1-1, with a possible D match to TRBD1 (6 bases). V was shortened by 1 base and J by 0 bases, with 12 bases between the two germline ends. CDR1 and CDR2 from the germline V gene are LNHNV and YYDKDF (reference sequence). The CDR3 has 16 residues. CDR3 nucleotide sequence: TGTGCCACCAGCAGAGGGTTCGGGGGGCTGAACACTGAAGCTTTCTTT. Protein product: CATSRGFGGLNTEAFF.

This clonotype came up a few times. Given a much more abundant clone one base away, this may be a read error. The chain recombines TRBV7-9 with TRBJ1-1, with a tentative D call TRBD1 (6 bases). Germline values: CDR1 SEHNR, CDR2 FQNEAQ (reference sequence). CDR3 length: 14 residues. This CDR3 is CANSFGQTNTEAFF. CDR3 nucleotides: TGTGCCAACAGCTTCGGACAGACGAACACTGAAGCTTTCTTT.